Listed here are 3 T cell receptor beta chains from one sample, sequenced in a study of post-analysis software for immune sequencing data. What these receptors recognize is not known. Unique molecular identifiers had been added to the TCR beta cDNA libraries. TCRdb re-called the PCR reads with MiXCR, one entry per CDR3 protein. Counted here are some 500,000 distinct CDR3 sequences, approximately 45% occurring once; the ten biggest clones make up about an eighth. Study-wide results and limits: Patients carried roughly 5 TRBV segments more frequently than controls did, and TRBV5-6, TRBV5-1 and TRBV20-1 were among them.

What was sequenced was blood. The source is a girl between 5 and 17 years old with multiple sclerosis.

This chain connects TRBV4-2 to TRBJ2-3, with D unresolved. Trimming pared 0 bases from V and 0 bases from J, leaving 13 bases between. This CDR3 region has 17 residues. Germline V gene lookup returns CDR1 LGHNA and CDR2 YNFKEQ. The CDR3: CASSQEVSGDSTDTQYF. CDR3 nucleotide sequence: TGTGCCAGCAGCCAAGAAGTGTCCGGCGATAGCACAGATACGCAGTATTTT.

Of note for this clonotype: At one boundary the junction diverges from the germline segment, which might be a read error. The CDR3, as DNA: TGCGCCAGCAGCCAAGGACTAGCGGAAGAGACCCAGTACTTC. This sequence encodes CASSQGLAEETQYF. The V gene is TRBV3-1, the J gene TRBJ2-5, with 10 positions matching TRBD2. Germline loops: CDR1 LGHDT, CDR2 YNNKEL (reference sequence). CDR3 size: 14 residues.

This clonotype came up once. The chain links TRBV3-1 to TRBJ2-3; D is undetermined. CDR1 is LGHDT, CDR2 YNNKEL, per germline (reference sequence). The germline V and J ends were trimmed by 0 bases and 8 bases, with 3 bases remaining between them. The CDR3 has 11 residues. The CDR3 DNA reads as TGTGCCAGCAGCCAAGAAGGTACGCAGTATTTT. This sequence encodes CASSQEGTQYF.